A selection of T cell receptor beta chains follows, all from one sample in a study of cytomegalovirus exposure and HLA in healthy donors. The repertoire was sequenced with immunoSEQ multiplex PCR; TCRdb's copy has only in-frame clones and lacks some. The data show roughly 120,000 clones, 76% seen once. Material for sequencing was PBMCs. Every receptor here comes from a woman aged 45-59 years in good health and CMV-seropositive. The CDR3 runs from the conserved cysteine through the conserved F or W. A D gene is named only where the DNA matches it firmly. Some rows mark clone size as missing; the rest say once, few, many or name a class of expanded clone.

clone_size	v_call	d_call	j_call	cdr3_aa	cdr3_nt
.	TRBV10-3	TRBD2	TRBJ2-7	CAIKVAGTYEQYF	TGTGCCATCAAGGTAGCGGGGACCTACGAGCAGTACTTC
.	TRBV5-4	TRBD2	TRBJ2-5	CASSSRTSGSETQYF	TGTGCCAGCAGCTCTCGAACTAGCGGGAGTGAGACCCAGTACTTC
few	TRBV10-3	TRBD1	TRBJ1-3	CATEDRAGNTIYF	TGTGCCACCGAGGACAGGGCTGGAAACACCATATATTTT
.	TRBV11-2	.	TRBJ1-2	CASSLDRLNGYTF	TGTGCCAGCAGCTTAGACAGATTGAATGGCTACACCTTC
.	TRBV2	.	TRBJ1-2	CASSETRQNYGYTF	TGTGCCAGCAGTGAAACCCGACAGAACTATGGCTACACCTTC
.	TRBV11-3	TRBD2	TRBJ2-1	CASSLRLAGVNEQFF	TGTGCCAGCAGCTTAAGGCTAGCGGGAGTTAATGAGCAGTTCTTC
.	TRBV6-1	TRBD2	TRBJ2-7	CASRSAGGPHEQYF	TGTGCCAGCAGATCCGCGGGAGGGCCCCACGAGCAGTACTTC
.	TRBV21-1	.	TRBJ1-4	CASSKSVGGGGEKLFF	TGTGCCAGCAGCAAAAGTGTAGGCGGGGGAGGGGAAAAACTGTTTTTT
few	TRBV9	.	TRBJ2-7	CASSVDASSYEQYF	TGTGCCAGCAGCGTAGACGCGAGCTCCTACGAGCAGTACTTC
.	TRBV6-6	TRBD2	TRBJ2-5	CASSYSSPGGGETQYF	TGTGCCAGCAGTTACTCGAGTCCGGGAGGCGGTGAGACCCAGTACTTC
.	TRBV7-2	TRBD2	TRBJ2-5	CASSLYRTSGETQYF	TGTGCCAGCAGCCTATACAGGACTAGCGGTGAGACCCAGTACTTC
.	TRBV7-3	.	TRBJ2-6	CASSLTPGGAGANVLTF	TGTGCCAGCAGCTTAACCCCCGGGGGAGCTGGGGCCAACGTCCTGACTTTC
.	TRBV5-1	.	TRBJ2-6	CASSFELSGANGLTF	TGCGCCAGCAGCTTCGAGCTCTCTGGGGCCAACGGCCTGACTTTC
.	TRBV7-9	.	TRBJ2-1	CASSLEVRRDIEQFF	TGTGCCAGCAGCTTAGAGGTTCGCAGGGATATTGAGCAGTTCTTC
.	TRBV5-4	TRBD2	TRBJ2-1	CASSPQLAGGYNEQFF	TGTGCCAGCAGCCCCCAGTTAGCGGGGGGGTACAATGAGCAGTTCTTC
.	TRBV20-1	.	TRBJ2-7	CSAEDTYEQYF	TGCAGTGCAGAAGACACCTACGAGCAGTACTTC
.	TRBV5-1	TRBD1	TRBJ2-2	CASSPGQGAGYGELFF	TGCGCCAGCAGCCCCGGACAGGGGGCGGGGTACGGGGAGCTGTTTTTT
.	TRBV9	.	TRBJ2-7	CASSAPGSGAYEQYF	TGTGCCAGCAGCGCCCCGGGTAGCGGAGCCTACGAGCAGTACTTC
few	TRBV7-2	TRBD2	TRBJ2-1	CASSPALGRGGLNEQFF	TGTGCCAGCAGCCCCGCCCTTGGGCGGGGGGGCCTAAATGAGCAGTTCTTC
few	TRBV13	.	TRBJ1-4	CASSLGTGRNEKLFF	TGTGCCAGCAGCTTAGGGACAGGACGTAATGAAAAACTGTTTTTT